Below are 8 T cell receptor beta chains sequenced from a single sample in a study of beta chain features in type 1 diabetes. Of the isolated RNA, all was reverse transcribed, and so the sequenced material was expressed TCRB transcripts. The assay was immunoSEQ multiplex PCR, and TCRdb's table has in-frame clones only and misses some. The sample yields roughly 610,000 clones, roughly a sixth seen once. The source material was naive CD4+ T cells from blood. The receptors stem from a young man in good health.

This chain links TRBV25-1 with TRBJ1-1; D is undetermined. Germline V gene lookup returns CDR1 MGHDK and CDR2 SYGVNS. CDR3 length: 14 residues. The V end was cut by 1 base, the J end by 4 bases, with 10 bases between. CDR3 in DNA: TGTGCCAGCAGTGAATGGGGAGCCCGCACTGAAGCTTTCTTT. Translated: CASSEWGARTEAFF.

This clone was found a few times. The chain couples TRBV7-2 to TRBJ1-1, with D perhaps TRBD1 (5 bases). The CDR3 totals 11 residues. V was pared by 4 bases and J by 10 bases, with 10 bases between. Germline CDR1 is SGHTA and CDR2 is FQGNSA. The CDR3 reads CASSSGVLAFF. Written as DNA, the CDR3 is TGTGCCAGCAGCTCGGGGGTTTTAGCTTTCTTT.

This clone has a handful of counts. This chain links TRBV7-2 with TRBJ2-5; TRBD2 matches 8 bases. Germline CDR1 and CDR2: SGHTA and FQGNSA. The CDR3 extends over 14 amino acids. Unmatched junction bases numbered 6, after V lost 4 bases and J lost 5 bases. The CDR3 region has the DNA TGTGCCAGCAGCTCCGGGACTAGGACCGAGACCCAGTACTTC. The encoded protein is CASSSGTRTETQYF.

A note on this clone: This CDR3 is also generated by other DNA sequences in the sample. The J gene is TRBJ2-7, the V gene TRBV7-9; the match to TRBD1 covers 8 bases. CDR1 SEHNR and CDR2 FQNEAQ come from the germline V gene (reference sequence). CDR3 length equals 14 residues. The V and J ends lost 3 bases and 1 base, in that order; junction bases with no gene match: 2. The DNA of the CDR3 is TGTGCCAGCAGCTTTGGGACAGGTTCCTACGAGCAGTACTTC. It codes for CASSFGTGSYEQYF. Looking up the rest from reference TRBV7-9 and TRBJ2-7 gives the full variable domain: DTGVSQNPRHKITKRGQNVTFRCDPISEHNRLYWYRQTLGQGPEFLTYFQNEAQLEKSRLLSDRFSAERPKGSFSTLEIQRTEQGDSAMYLCASSFGTGSYEQYFGPGTRLTVT.

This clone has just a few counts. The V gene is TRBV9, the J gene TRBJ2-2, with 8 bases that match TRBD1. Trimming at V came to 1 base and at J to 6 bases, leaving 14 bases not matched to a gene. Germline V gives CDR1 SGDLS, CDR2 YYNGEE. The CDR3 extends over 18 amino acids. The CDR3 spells CASSVMAWTGNHPGELFF. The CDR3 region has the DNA TGTGCCAGCAGCGTAATGGCGTGGACAGGGAACCATCCCGGGGAGCTGTTTTTT.

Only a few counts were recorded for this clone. The CDR3 region has the DNA TGCGCCAGCAGCCAAGAGGCGCCAGAACCGAACACCGGGGAGCTGTTTTTT. It specifies CASSQEAPEPNTGELFF. V is TRBV4-3 and J is TRBJ2-2; D not resolved. Germline assignment: CDR1 LGHNA and CDR2 YSLEER. The CDR3 is made up of 17 amino acids. V was pared by 0 bases and J by 0 bases, with 11 bases between.

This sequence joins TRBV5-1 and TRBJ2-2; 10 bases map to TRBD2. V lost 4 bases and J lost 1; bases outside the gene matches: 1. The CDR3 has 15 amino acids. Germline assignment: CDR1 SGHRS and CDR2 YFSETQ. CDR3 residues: CASSRTSGNTGELFF. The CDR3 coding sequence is TGCGCCAGCAGCAGGACTAGCGGGAACACCGGGGAGCTGTTTTTT.

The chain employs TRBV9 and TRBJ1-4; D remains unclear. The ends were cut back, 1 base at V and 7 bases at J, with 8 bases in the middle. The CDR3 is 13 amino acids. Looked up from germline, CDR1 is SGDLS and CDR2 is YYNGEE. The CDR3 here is CASSVNSVEKLFF. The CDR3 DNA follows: TGTGCCAGCAGCGTAAACAGCGTTGAAAAACTGTTTTTT.